This paragraph reports one T cell receptor beta chain. This clonotype was seen only a few times. There is no known antigen for this receptor. Per-base quality was not reported, and no clone a single base away is much larger than it. Preparation of the library involved RACE. Sequencing relied on a NextSeq 500. During library preparation, unique molecular identifiers were attached to individual cDNA molecules so that TCRs could be counted in a quantitative, reproducible way. Each blood RNA sample was used to sequence both TCR alpha and TCR beta chains. Per the original workflow: Samples had a median of roughly 91,000 TCRs, with a range from 23,224 to 690,600. The Decombinator software suite was used to annotate V, J and CDR3 in the TCR reads. Every sample was subsampled to the same number of TCRs (28,000) for the PS versus PT1 abundance plots. TCRs were defined as expanded if absent before sensitization and observed at least eight times at the 2-week time point. TCRdb took the public reads, trimmed them with fastp at Q25, ran MiXCR for clone calling and kept in-frame beta chains. Rows are combined by CDR3 protein, so each entry shows the most common genes and DNA. The V and J calls and clone size come from TCRdb's table, not from the authors' own analysis. This sample has 95,000 to 150,000 distinct CDR3 sequences in its table, and approximately 11% of those were observed once. More than 2% of the sample is held by the ten biggest clonotypes.

The sample originates from a study of human T cells and chemical hapten exposure (dated by TCRdb to the early 2020s). At the level of the whole study: For sensitization, 2% DPC in acetone was applied to a roughly 2 cm by roughly 2 cm area of upper inner arm skin. Weekly therapeutic DPC doses were additionally applied to the scalp of patients throughout the roughly 24-week study period. Patch tests used Finn chambers with 0.01% DPC on the upper back, scored after 6 days by International Contact Dermatitis Research Group standards. The mostly female patient cohort included alopecia areata with under or over 50% scalp involvement, alopecia totalis and alopecia universalis. Libraries were combined into a pool for sequencing, and differences in TCR yield between samples came mainly from small differences in library volumes within the pool. The study tracked peripheral blood TCR repertoire changes in vivo during primary and secondary sensitization to the hapten diphenylcyclopropenone (DPC) in alopecia patients. Patient blood was sampled pre-sensitization (week 0) and at 2, 6 and about 24 weeks after DPC sensitization. About 30 alopecia patients provided blood for TCR sequencing at one to four time points (pre-sensitization, 2, 6 and 24 weeks). Broader findings and caveats from the paper: A positive correlation was found between the number of PT1 expanded TCRs and patch test score, with significance reached at thresholds 8, 16 and 32 but not 4. DPC sensitization did not change the number of TCRs with a frequency above 1 in 1000, and there was no evidence of changes in global repertoire structure. Expanded TCRs formed significantly more large CDR3 similarity clusters than pre-sensitization or healthy control sets, consistent with antigen-driven responses. Alopecia, a presumed autoimmune disease, was present in all patients, so the immune response of the patients might differ from that of healthy individuals. Repeated subsampling changed both the strength of the expansion versus patch-test correlation and the threshold at which the correlation became significant.

CDR1 and CDR2, per the germline V gene (reference sequence), are SSHAT and FNYEAQ. V is clipped by 5 bases and J by 9 bases, and the sequence between their germline boundaries is 14 bases long. Including cysteine and phenylalanine, the CDR3 has 13 amino acids. The retained sequence is limited to the CDR3, 39 bases, with the frame set at the first base. The sample's time point, from its label and the paper: patch test 3, about 24 weeks after DPC sensitization. What this sample's treatment or condition label stands for: therapeutic diphenylcyclopropenone sensitization with weekly scalp DPC. At every patch-test visit, the blood draw took place before the patch test was put on. Patients were considered eligible if aged 18 to 70, diagnosed with alopecia and deemed suitable for DPC therapy, and patients were excluded if pregnant. Total RNA was extracted from unfractionated whole blood collected in Tempus Blood RNA tubes.

This clonotype was obtained from a woman in her forties or fifties with alopecia areata. Some clones in this sample may be carry-over from other donors' samples. The specimen comprised whole blood, sampled in connection with sensitization to the hapten diphenylcyclopropenone (DPC). The V and J genes are TRBV7-7 and TRBJ2-1, with a weak D call of TRBD1 (5 bases match). The CDR3 protein sequence reads: CASSPFQGSEQFF. In nucleotide form, the sequence is TGTGCCAGCAGCCCATTCCAGGGTAGTGAGCAGTTCTTC.